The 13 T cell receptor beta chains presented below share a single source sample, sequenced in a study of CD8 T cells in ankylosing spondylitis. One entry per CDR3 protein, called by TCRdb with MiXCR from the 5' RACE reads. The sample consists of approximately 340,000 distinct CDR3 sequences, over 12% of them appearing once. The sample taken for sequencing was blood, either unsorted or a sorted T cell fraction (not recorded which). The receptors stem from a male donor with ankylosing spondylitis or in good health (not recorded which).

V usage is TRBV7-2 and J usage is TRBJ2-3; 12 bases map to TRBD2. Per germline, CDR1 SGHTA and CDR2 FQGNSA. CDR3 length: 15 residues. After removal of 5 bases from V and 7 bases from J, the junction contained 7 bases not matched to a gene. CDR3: CASSGTSGGPYTQYF. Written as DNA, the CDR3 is TGTGCCAGCAGCGGAACTAGCGGGGGGCCCTATACGCAGTATTTT.

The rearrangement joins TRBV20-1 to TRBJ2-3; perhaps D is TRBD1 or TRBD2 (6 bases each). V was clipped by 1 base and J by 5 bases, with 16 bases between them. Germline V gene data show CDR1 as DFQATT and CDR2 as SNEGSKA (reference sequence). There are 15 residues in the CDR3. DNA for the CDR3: TGCAGTGCTAGAGTTCAAGGAGGGGGTGGAGATACGCAGTATTTT. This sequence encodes CSARVQGGGGDTQYF.

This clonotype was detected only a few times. The DNA of the CDR3 is TGTGCCAGCAGTTTAACCGGGGGAGCCCTCCCTGGCTATGGCTACACCTTC. Translation gives CASSLTGGALPGYGYTF. The J gene is TRBJ1-2, the V gene TRBV12-3 or TRBV12-4, with D possibly matching TRBD1 (5 bases). V gave up 2 bases and J gave up 4 bases, with 20 bases separating them. The CDR3 extends over 17 amino acids.

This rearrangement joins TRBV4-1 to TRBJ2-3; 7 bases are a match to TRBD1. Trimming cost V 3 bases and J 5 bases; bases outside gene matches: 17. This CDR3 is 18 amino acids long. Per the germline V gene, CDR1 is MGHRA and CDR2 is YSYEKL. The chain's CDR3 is CASSQDTTLRGQQDTQYF. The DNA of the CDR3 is TGCGCCAGCAGCCAGGATACAACTTTAAGGGGACAGCAAGATACGCAGTATTTT.

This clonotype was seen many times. The CDR3 protein is CATRAGNEQFF. For the CDR3, the DNA is TGTGCCACCAGGGCAGGGAATGAGCAGTTCTTC. The chain links TRBV10-3 to TRBJ2-1; the D gene is possibly TRBD1 (5 bases). V was trimmed by 10 bases and J by 7 bases, leaving 11 bases between them. Per the germline V gene, CDR1 is ENHRY and CDR2 is SYGVKD. The CDR3 loop spans 11 amino acids.

CDR3 nucleotides: TGTGCCAGCAGCTTGACCGATATGAACACTGAAGCTTTCTTT. Translated: CASSLTDMNTEAFF. This rearrangement joins TRBV11-1 to TRBJ1-1; D is unresolved. In germline, CDR1 is SGHAT, CDR2 FQDESV (reference sequence). The CDR3 runs to 14 residues. V lost 3 bases to trimming and J lost 0 bases, with 8 bases between them.

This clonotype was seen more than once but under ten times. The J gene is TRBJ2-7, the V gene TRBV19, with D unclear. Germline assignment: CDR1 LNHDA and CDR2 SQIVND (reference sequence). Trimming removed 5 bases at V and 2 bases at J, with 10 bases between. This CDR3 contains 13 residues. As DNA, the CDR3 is TGTGCCAGTAGTGCCCGGGCCCCCTACGAGCAGTACTTC. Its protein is CASSARAPYEQYF.

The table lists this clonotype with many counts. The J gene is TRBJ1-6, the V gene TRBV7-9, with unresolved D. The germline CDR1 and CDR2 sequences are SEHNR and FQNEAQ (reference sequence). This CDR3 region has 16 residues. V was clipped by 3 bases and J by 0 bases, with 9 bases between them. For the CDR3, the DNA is TGTGCCAGCAGCTTGGGAAGGAGCTCCTATAATTCACCCCTCCACTTT. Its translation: CASSLGRSSYNSPLHF.

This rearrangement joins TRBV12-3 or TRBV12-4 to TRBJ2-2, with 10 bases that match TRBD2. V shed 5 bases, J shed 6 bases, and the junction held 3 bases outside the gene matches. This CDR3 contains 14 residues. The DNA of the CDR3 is TGTGCCAGCAGTAGCGGGGGGGCGCCCGGGGAGCTGTTTTTT. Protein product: CASSSGGAPGELFF.

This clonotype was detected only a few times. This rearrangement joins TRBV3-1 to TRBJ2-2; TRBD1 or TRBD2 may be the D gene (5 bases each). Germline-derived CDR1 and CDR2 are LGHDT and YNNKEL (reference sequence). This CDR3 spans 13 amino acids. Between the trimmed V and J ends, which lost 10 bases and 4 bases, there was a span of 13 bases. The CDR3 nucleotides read TGTGCCATCCGGGGCTCCCCCACCGGGGAGCTGTTTTTT. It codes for CAIRGSPTGELFF.

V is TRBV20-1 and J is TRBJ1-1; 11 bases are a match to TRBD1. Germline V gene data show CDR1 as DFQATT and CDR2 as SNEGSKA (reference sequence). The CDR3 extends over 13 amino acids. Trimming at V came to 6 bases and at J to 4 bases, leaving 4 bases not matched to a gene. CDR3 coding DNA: TGCAGTGCAATTGGGACAGGGGGCACTGAAGCTTTCTTT. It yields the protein CSAIGTGGTEAFF.

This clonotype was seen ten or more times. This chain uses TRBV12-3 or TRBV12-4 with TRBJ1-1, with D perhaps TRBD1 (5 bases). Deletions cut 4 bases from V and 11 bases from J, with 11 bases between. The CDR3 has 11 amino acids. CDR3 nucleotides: TGTGCCAGCAGTTCCGGGACGGGGGCTTTCTTT. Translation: CASSSGTGAFF.

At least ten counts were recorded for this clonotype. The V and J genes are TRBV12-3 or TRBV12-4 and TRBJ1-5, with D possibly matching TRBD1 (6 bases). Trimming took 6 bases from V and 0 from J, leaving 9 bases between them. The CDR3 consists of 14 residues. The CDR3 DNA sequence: TGTGCCAGCAGCCAGGGGAATAGCAATCAGCCCCAGCATTTT. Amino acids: CASSQGNSNQPQHF.